One and the same sample provided the 17 T cell receptor beta chains below, sequenced in a study of graft-versus-host responses after intestinal transplantation. Assay used: immunoSEQ multiplex PCR; TCRdb lists only in-frame clones, some missing. The data show roughly 97,000 clones, about nine tenths seen once. These receptors have no known antigen. The source material was unstimulated CD4+ T cells sorted from spleen or lymph node cells, sampled before transplant. All receptors come from a human donor who was the organ donor for an intestinal transplant.

This clone appeared once. The gene calls are TRBV5-1 and TRBJ1-1, with D hard to call. This CDR3 has 13 residues. CDR1 is SGHRS and CDR2 is YFSETQ in the germline V gene. V was shortened by 4 bases and J by 3 bases, with 10 bases between the two germline ends. The CDR3: CASSGRGDTEAFF. DNA of the CDR3: TGCGCCAGCAGCGGCCGCGGGGACACTGAAGCTTTCTTT.

The J gene is TRBJ1-4, the V gene TRBV6-5; the D is unclear. The length of the CDR3 is 15 residues. CDR1 is MNHEY and CDR2 is SVGAGI in the germline V gene. V dropped 0 bases and J dropped 2 bases, with 7 bases sitting between them. This CDR3 is CASSYSWSTNEKLFF. CDR3 DNA sequence: TGTGCCAGCAGTTACTCGTGGAGCACTAATGAAAAACTGTTTTTT.

V gene TRBV7-3 combines with J gene TRBJ1-1, with 8 positions matching TRBD1. The CDR3 consists of 14 residues. Germline loops: CDR1 SGHTA, CDR2 FQGTGA. With 6 bases clipped from V and 0 bases from J, the junction kept 3 bases outside the gene matches. For the CDR3, the DNA is TGTGCCAGCAGGAAGACAGGGGTGAACACTGAAGCTTTCTTT. Translated, it gives CASRKTGVNTEAFF.

The chain carries TRBV7-3 and TRBJ2-3, with 10 bases lining up with TRBD2. Per the germline V gene, CDR1 is SGHTA and CDR2 is FQGTGA. CDR3 length equals 16 residues. V was clipped by 4 bases and J by 2 bases; unmatched bases: 6. CDR3: CASSSLAGANTDTQYF. CDR3 nucleotide sequence: TGTGCCAGCAGCTCCCTAGCGGGGGCGAACACAGATACGCAGTATTTT.

CDR3 nucleotides: TGTGCCAGCAGCTTGGCCGTGCGGGGCCCCCAAAACATTCAGTACTTC. Translated, it gives CASSLAVRGPQNIQYF. The rearrangement joins TRBV5-6 to TRBJ2-4; TRBD2 might be the D (6 bases). Deletions cut 0 bases from V and 5 bases from J, with 15 bases between. This CDR3 has 16 residues. Per germline, CDR1 SGHDT and CDR2 YYEEEE.

This clone came up once. Its ends do not fully match the called genes, so a read error is possible. The V and J genes are TRBV5-1 and TRBJ2-3; D is perhaps TRBD2 (5 bases). Per germline, CDR1 SGHRS and CDR2 YFSETQ. CDR3 length: 13 amino acids. The CDR3, as DNA: TGCGCCAGCAGCTTACGGGATACAGACACGCAGTATTTT. The encoded protein is CASSLRDTDTQYF.

The genes are TRBV7-9 and TRBJ2-7; 7 positions match TRBD1. This CDR3 comprises 15 residues. Germline V gives CDR1 SEHNR, CDR2 FQNEAQ (reference sequence). The junction had 11 bases not matched to a gene; V was cut back by 4 bases and J by 5 bases. CDR3 nucleotide sequence: TGTGCCAGCAGCTCGCATATAACAGGGGTTCACGAGCAGTACTTC. This gives the protein CASSSHITGVHEQYF.

Only a few counts were recorded for this clone. The chain combines TRBV7-2 with TRBJ1-3; D may be TRBD1 (5 bases). The CDR3 loop spans 17 amino acids. Germline CDR1 is SGHTA and CDR2 is FQGNSA. Trimming pared 3 bases from V and 2 bases from J, leaving 17 bases between. The CDR3 DNA is TGTGCCAGCAGCTTTAGGAGATCGGGACTTCCTGGAAACACCATATATTTT. Its protein product is CASSFRRSGLPGNTIYF.

The rearrangement links TRBV21-1 to TRBJ2-5; the D call in the table, TRBD2, was not verified against the DNA. TRBV21-1 represents a pseudogene. The CDR3 consists of 17 residues. For the CDR3, the DNA is TGTGCCAGCAGCGGACGACTAGCGGGGGGGCCCATGGAGACCCAGTACTTC. This translates into CASSGRLAGGPMETQYF.

This clone was seen only a few times. This CDR3 is also generated by other DNA sequences in the sample. The chain carries TRBV5-1 and TRBJ2-1, with D possibly being TRBD2 (5 bases). Germline V lookup: CDR1 SGHRS, CDR2 YFSETQ. Trimming cost V 0 bases and J 4 bases, with 5 bases left between them. This CDR3 has 13 amino acids. The CDR3 here is CASSLGLYNEQFF. CDR3 sequence (DNA): TGCGCCAGCAGCTTGGGACTATACAATGAGCAGTTCTTC.

J is TRBJ2-2 and V is TRBV19, with a weak D call TRBD1 (5 bases). The CDR3 spans 14 residues. The V gene lost 5 bases and the J gene lost 1 base, with 8 bases spanning the gap. CDR1 LNHDA and CDR2 SQIVND come from the germline V gene (reference sequence). The CDR3 DNA is TGTGCCAGTAGTCGACAGAGGAACACCGGGGAGCTGTTTTTT. Its translation is CASSRQRNTGELFF.

The chain uses TRBV9 and TRBJ2-1, with 10 bases lining up with TRBD2. The junction had 5 bases not matched to a gene; V was cut back by 0 bases and J by 5 bases. Germline-derived CDR1 and CDR2 are SGDLS and YYNGEE. This CDR3 spans 16 amino acids. CDR3 nucleotide sequence: TGTGCCAGCAGCGTAGAGACTAGCGGGTACAACAATGAGCAGTTCTTC. It codes for CASSVETSGYNNEQFF.

This clone was seen just once. This chain connects TRBV11-2 to TRBJ2-2; D is perhaps TRBD2 (6 bases). There are 15 residues in the CDR3. Germline assignment: CDR1 SGHAT and CDR2 FQNNGV. V lost 2 bases, J lost 0 bases, and 7 bases lay in between. The CDR3 sequence is CASSLSGANTGELFF. As DNA, the CDR3 is TGTGCCAGCAGCTTATCGGGGGCGAACACCGGGGAGCTGTTTTTT. Using reference TRBV11-2 and TRBJ2-2 for the parts outside the CDR3, the full variable domain is EAGVAQSPRYKIIEKRQSVAFWCNPISGHATLYWYQQILGQGPKLLIQFQNNGVVDDSQLPKDRFSAERLKGVDSTLKIQPAKLEDSAVYLCASSLSGANTGELFFGEGSRLTVL.

The chain recombines TRBV6-5 with TRBJ2-7, with TRBD1 matching 8 bases. V trimming: 8 bases; J trimming: 4 bases; junction bases outside the gene matches: 7. The CDR3 contains 13 residues. The germline V gene encodes CDR1 MNHEY and CDR2 SVGAGI. The CDR3 is CASGTGLLYEQYF. CDR3 DNA sequence: TGTGCCAGCGGGACAGGTCTTCTTTACGAGCAGTACTTC.

This rearrangement joins TRBV19 to TRBJ2-7; 15 bases line up with TRBD2. V trimming: 5 bases; J trimming: 1 base; junction bases outside the gene matches: 6. The CDR3 consists of 17 residues. Looked up from germline, CDR1 is LNHDA and CDR2 is SQIVND (reference sequence). CDR3 protein: CASSGGGTSGGSYEQYF. CDR3 in DNA: TGTGCCAGTAGTGGAGGCGGGACTAGCGGGGGGTCCTACGAGCAGTACTTC.

The chain employs TRBV2 and TRBJ1-5, with a possible D match to TRBD1 (5 bases). Germline V gene sequence: CDR1 SNHLY, CDR2 FYNNEI. Trimming took 3 bases from V and 5 from J, leaving 5 bases between them. This CDR3 has 12 residues. CDR3 nucleotide sequence: TGTGCCAGCAGTGACAGGGATCAGCCCCAGCATTTT. Its translation: CASSDRDQPQHF.

This chain uses TRBV5-1 with TRBJ1-1; weak D call: TRBD1 (5 bases). In germline, CDR1 is SGHRS, CDR2 YFSETQ. Deletions cut 0 bases from V and 2 bases from J, with 11 bases between. This CDR3 has 15 amino acids. The CDR3 nucleotides are TGCGCCAGCAGCTTGGTGGGGGGTTCCAACACTGAAGCTTTCTTT. It encodes CASSLVGGSNTEAFF.